This T cell receptor beta chain emerged from a study of blood T cell repertoires in COVID-19. Study-level information: Some COVID-19 samples were acute and others convalescent; all came from the United States, Italy and Spain. The analysed material was cDNA or gDNA that came from T cells, B-cell-depleted T cells, or PBMCs.

How the authors handled the data: Estimation of nucleated cell counts relied on the amplification of reference gene primers. The assay was immunoSEQ multiplex PCR, and TCRdb's table has in-frame clones only and misses some. V and J calls and clone size come straight from that table; D and trimming were deduced from the DNA. This table holds about 98,000 clones, 87% found once. The TCR was taken from a man aged 50 or older with active COVID-19. The specimen sequenced was peripheral blood.

CDR3 region: CASSQVQGFETQYF. CDR3 DNA: TGTGCCAGCAGCCAAGTACAGGGGTTCGAGACCCAGTACTTC. This chain uses TRBV3-1 (or the pseudogene TRBV3-2) with TRBJ2-5, with 7 bases matching TRBD1. V gave up 1 base and J gave up 5 bases; unmatched junction bases: 4. The CDR3 has 14 amino acids. The germline gives CDR1 LGHDT, CDR2 YNNKEL (reference sequence).